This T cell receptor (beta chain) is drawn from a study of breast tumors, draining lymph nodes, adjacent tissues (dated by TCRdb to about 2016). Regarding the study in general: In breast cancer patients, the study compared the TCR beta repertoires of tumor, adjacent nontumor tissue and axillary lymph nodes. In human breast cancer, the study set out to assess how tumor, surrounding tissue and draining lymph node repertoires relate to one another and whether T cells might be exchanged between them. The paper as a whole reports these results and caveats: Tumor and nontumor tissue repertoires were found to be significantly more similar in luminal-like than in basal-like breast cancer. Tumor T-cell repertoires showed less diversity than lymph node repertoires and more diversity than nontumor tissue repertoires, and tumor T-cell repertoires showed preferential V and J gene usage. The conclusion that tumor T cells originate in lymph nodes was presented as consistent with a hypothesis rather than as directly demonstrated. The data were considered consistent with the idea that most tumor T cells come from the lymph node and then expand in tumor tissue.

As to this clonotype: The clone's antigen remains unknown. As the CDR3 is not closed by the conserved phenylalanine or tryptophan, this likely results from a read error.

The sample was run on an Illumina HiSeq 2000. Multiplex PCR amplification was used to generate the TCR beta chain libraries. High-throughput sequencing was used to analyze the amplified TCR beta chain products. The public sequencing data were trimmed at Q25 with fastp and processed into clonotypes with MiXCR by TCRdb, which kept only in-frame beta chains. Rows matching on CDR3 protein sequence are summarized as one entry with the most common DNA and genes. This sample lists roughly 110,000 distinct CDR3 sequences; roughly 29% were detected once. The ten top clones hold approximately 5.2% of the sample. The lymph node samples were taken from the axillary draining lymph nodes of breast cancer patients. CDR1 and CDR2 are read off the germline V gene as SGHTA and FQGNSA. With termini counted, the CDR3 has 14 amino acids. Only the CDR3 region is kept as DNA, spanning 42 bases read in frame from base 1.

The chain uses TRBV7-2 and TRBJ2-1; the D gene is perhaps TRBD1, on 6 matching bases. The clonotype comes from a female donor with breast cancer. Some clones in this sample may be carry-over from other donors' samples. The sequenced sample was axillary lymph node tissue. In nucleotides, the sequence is TGTGCCAGCAGCGTGAACGGACAGTACAATGGGCAGTTCCTC. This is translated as CASSVNGQYNGQFL.